These T cell receptor beta chains were read from a single sample in a study of beta chain features in type 1 diabetes. Generated by immunoSEQ multiplex PCR, the TCRdb table keeps only in-frame clones and is missing some. The sample records roughly 160,000 clones, approximately 8.1% being singletons. Sequencing was carried out using central memory CD4+ T cells from blood. The receptors shown here come from a woman in her 40s with type 1 diabetes. CDR3s include the opening cysteine and the closing phenylalanine or tryptophan. The order of the fields is V gene, J gene, D gene, clone size, CDR3 protein, CDR3 DNA. A D gene is named only where the DNA matches it firmly. Size values are once, few and many counts, or a class for expanded clones, and some rows have none.

TRBV27	TRBJ2-1	TRBD1	NA	CASRPGQGPGEQFF	TGTGCCAGCAGGCCGGGACAGGGCCCAGGGGAGCAGTTCTTC
TRBV6-5	TRBJ2-6	NA	NA	CASSLGGGANVLTF	TGTGCCAGCAGTCTCGGGGGTGGGGCCAACGTCCTGACTTTC
TRBV9	TRBJ2-7	TRBD1	NA	CASSPIDRVGTYEQYF	TGTGCCAGCAGCCCGATAGACAGGGTTGGCACCTACGAGCAGTACTTC
TRBV9	TRBJ2-7	NA	few	CASSATIQGYEQYF	TGTGCCAGCAGCGCTACCATACAGGGCTACGAGCAGTACTTC
TRBV5-6	TRBJ1-2	NA	NA	CASSLGSSNRGYGYTF	TGTGCCAGCAGCTTGGGCTCGTCCAACCGGGGCTATGGCTACACCTTC
TRBV11-3	TRBJ2-1	TRBD2	NA	CASSSGTSGGIEQFF	TGTGCCAGCAGCAGCGGGACTAGCGGGGGCATTGAGCAGTTCTTC
TRBV2	TRBJ1-4	TRBD1	few	CASRAALGQVEKLFF	TGTGCCAGCAGAGCTGCCCTCGGACAGGTGGAAAAACTGTTTTTT
TRBV11-3	TRBJ2-7	TRBD2	few	CASSQTSGLYEQYF	TGTGCCAGCAGCCAGACTAGCGGGCTCTACGAGCAGTACTTC
TRBV7-2	TRBJ1-5	TRBD1	few	CASTEQGLLSNQPQHF	TGTGCCAGCACGGAACAGGGGCTACTATCCAATCAGCCCCAGCATTTT
TRBV5-1	TRBJ1-6	NA	few	CASSLEEALGPLHF	TGCGCCAGCAGCTTGGAGGAGGCGCTGGGACCCCTCCACTTT
TRBV29-1	TRBJ1-2	TRBD1	few	CSVGDRGYGYTF	TGCAGCGTGGGCGACAGGGGCTATGGCTACACCTTC
TRBV7-2	TRBJ2-7	NA	few	CASSPGQPYEQYF	TGTGCCAGCAGCCCCGGACAGCCCTACGAGCAGTACTTC
TRBV4-2	TRBJ2-7	NA	few	CASSQGSEQYF	TGTGCCAGCAGCCAGGGGAGCGAGCAGTACTTC
TRBV19	TRBJ2-7	TRBD1	NA	CASRPQGAAHEQYF	TGTGCCAGTCGACCCCAGGGGGCTGCCCACGAGCAGTACTTC
TRBV7-2	TRBJ2-5	TRBD2	few	CASSLRLAGVPSSKWSQYF	TGTGCCAGCAGCTTAAGGCTAGCGGGGGTCCCGAGCTCGAAGTGGTCCCAGTACTTC
TRBV5-1	TRBJ1-2	NA	NA	CASSFLQVGYGYTF	TGCGCCAGCAGTTTCCTACAGGTTGGCTATGGCTACACCTTC
TRBV12-5	TRBJ2-5	TRBD2	few	CASREGQETQYF	TGTGCTAGCAGGGAGGGCCAAGAGACCCAGTACTTC
TRBV18	TRBJ2-7	TRBD1	NA	CASSLQPGQPYEQYF	TGTGCCAGCTCACTCCAGCCGGGACAGCCCTACGAGCAGTACTTC
TRBV5-1	TRBJ2-5	NA	few	CASSLGGINQETQYF	TGCGCCAGCAGCTTGGGCGGGATTAACCAAGAGACCCAGTACTTC
TRBV18	TRBJ2-1	TRBD1	few	CASSDRAREQFF	TGTGCCAGCTCCGACAGGGCCAGGGAGCAGTTCTTC
TRBV4-3	TRBJ1-3	NA	NA	CASSLSNSGNTIYF	TGCGCCAGCAGCCTCAGTAACTCTGGAAACACCATATATTTT
TRBV20-1	TRBJ2-1	NA	NA	CSAPRPNEQFF	TGCAGTGCCCCGAGGCCGAATGAGCAGTTCTTC
TRBV4-1	TRBJ1-3	NA	NA	CASSQAREGNTIYF	TGCGCCAGCAGCCAAGCCAGGGAAGGAAACACCATATATTTT
TRBV5-6	TRBJ2-1	NA	few	CASTLLTTGTYNEQFF	TGTGCCAGCACCCTACTCACGACGGGAACCTACAATGAGCAGTTCTTC
TRBV30	TRBJ1-1	TRBD1	few	CAWEGDRNTEAFF	TGTGCCTGGGAAGGGGACAGAAACACTGAAGCTTTCTTT
TRBV4-3	TRBJ1-2	NA	NA	CASSQDSGNYGYTF	TGCGCCAGCAGCCAAGATTCGGGGAACTATGGCTACACCTTC
TRBV4-2	TRBJ2-5	TRBD2	few	CASSQDLTGRAETQYF	TGTGCCAGCAGCCAAGATCTGACCGGGAGGGCAGAGACCCAGTACTTC
TRBV7-9	TRBJ2-1	NA	NA	CASSLYRGGGEQFF	TGTGCCAGCAGCTTATACAGGGGAGGCGGTGAGCAGTTCTTC
TRBV7-6	TRBJ2-1	NA	NA	CASSSDSTGEQFF	TGTGCCAGCAGCTCTGATAGTACGGGTGAGCAGTTCTTC
TRBV6-6	TRBJ1-1	NA	NA	CASSYPTGNTEAFF	TGTGCCAGCAGTTACCCCACAGGGAACACTGAAGCTTTCTTT
TRBV9	TRBJ2-7	TRBD2	NA	CASGPWGGGEQYF	TGTGCCAGTGGACCGTGGGGGGGTGGTGAGCAGTACTTC
TRBV7-8	TRBJ1-2	NA	few	CASSLEPTHGYTF	TGTGCCAGCAGCTTAGAGCCGACTCATGGCTACACCTTC
TRBV5-5	TRBJ1-1	NA	few	CASSPGNSWDTEAFF	TGTGCCAGCAGCCCCGGGAATTCCTGGGACACTGAAGCTTTCTTT
TRBV19	TRBJ2-1	TRBD2	NA	CASSPRTGPLLAGADNEQFF	TGTGCCAGTAGTCCCAGGACAGGGCCTTTACTAGCGGGAGCGGACAATGAGCAGTTCTTC
TRBV27	TRBJ1-5	TRBD1	NA	CASSPDRGGYSNQPQHF	TGTGCCAGCAGTCCGGACAGGGGGGGTTATAGCAATCAGCCCCAGCATTTT
TRBV30	TRBJ2-3	NA	few	CAWSGTDTQYF	TGTGCCTGGAGCGGCACAGATACGCAGTATTTT
TRBV7-9	TRBJ2-1	NA	few	CASSPSSGEQFF	TGTGCCAGCAGCCCCTCCTCGGGTGAGCAGTTCTTC
TRBV2	TRBJ1-2	NA	NA	CASRWGGNYGYTF	TGTGCCAGCAGGTGGGGGGGGAACTATGGCTACACCTTC
TRBV6-1	TRBJ1-1	TRBD1	few	CASSRQGWTPEAFF	TGTGCCAGCTCTCGACAGGGCTGGACTCCTGAAGCTTTCTTT
TRBV28	TRBJ2-7	TRBD1	few	CASSLPTGTASYEQYF	TGTGCCAGCAGTTTACCCACCGGGACAGCCTCCTACGAGCAGTACTTC
TRBV5-4	TRBJ2-5	NA	few	CASSQAAQETQYF	TGTGCCAGCAGCCAAGCGGCCCAAGAGACCCAGTACTTC
TRBV7-8	TRBJ2-7	NA	NA	CASSRYSYEQYF	TGTGCCAGCAGCCGTTACTCCTACGAGCAGTACTTC
TRBV5-4	TRBJ2-1	TRBD2	few	CASSLAGGDGNEQFF	TGTGCCAGCTCTCTAGCGGGAGGGGATGGCAATGAGCAGTTCTTC
TRBV19	TRBJ1-5	TRBD1	NA	CASSPGQAGNQPQHF	TGTGCCAGTAGTCCCGGACAGGCCGGCAATCAGCCCCAGCATTTT
TRBV6-6	TRBJ2-6	NA	few	CASSYGRSGANVLTF	TGTGCCAGCAGTTACGGCAGGTCTGGGGCCAACGTCCTGACTTTC
TRBV5-6	TRBJ1-3	NA	NA	CASSLGRGAGNTIYF	TGTGCCAGCAGCTTGGGGCGGGGAGCTGGAAACACCATATATTTT
TRBV28	TRBJ1-2	NA	NA	CASTTGQWTYGYTF	TGTGCCAGCACAACCGGACAGTGGACGTATGGCTACACCTTC
TRBV6-6	TRBJ2-7	NA	few	CASSYSNRGGEQYF	TGTGCCAGCAGTTACTCGAACAGGGGAGGCGAGCAGTACTTC
TRBV7-6	TRBJ1-3	NA	few	CASSLASPQASGNTIYF	TGTGCCAGCAGCTTAGCATCCCCTCAGGCCTCTGGAAACACCATATATTTT
TRBV4-3	TRBJ2-3	NA	few	CASSQDYSGITDTQYF	TGCGCCAGCAGCCAAGATTATTCCGGGATCACAGATACGCAGTATTTT
TRBV15	TRBJ2-3	NA	few	CATSRDLTDTQYF	TGTGCCACCAGCAGAGATCTAACAGATACGCAGTATTTT
TRBV28	TRBJ2-2	TRBD1	few	CASTDRGGGELFF	TGTGCCAGCACTGACAGGGGCGGCGGGGAGCTGTTTTTT
TRBV5-1	TRBJ2-5	TRBD1	NA	CASSIGQAQETQYF	TGCGCCAGCAGCATCGGACAGGCTCAAGAGACCCAGTACTTC
TRBV4-3	TRBJ1-4	NA	NA	CASSQRGLNEKLFF	TGCGCCAGCTCTCAACGCGGGCTAAATGAAAAACTGTTTTTT
TRBV28	TRBJ2-1	NA	NA	CASGSPSAPRYNEQFF	TGTGCCAGCGGATCCCCGAGCGCTCCTCGATACAATGAGCAGTTCTTC
TRBV27	TRBJ1-2	NA	NA	CASSGFPNYGYTF	TGTGCCAGCAGCGGTTTCCCTAACTATGGCTACACCTTC
TRBV4-2	TRBJ2-1	NA	many	CASSQGARPQQFF	TGTGCCAGCAGCCAAGGGGCGCGTCCTCAGCAGTTCTTC
TRBV4-2	TRBJ2-1	TRBD1	NA	CASSPRDRGVDEQFF	TGTGCCAGCAGCCCCCGGGACAGGGGAGTCGATGAGCAGTTCTTC